The rows below give T cell receptor beta chains drawn from one sample of a study of cytotoxic CD8 clonotypes in ibrutinib-treated CLL. Generated by immunoSEQ multiplex PCR, the TCRdb table keeps only in-frame clones and is missing some. The table records about 22,000 clones, roughly 75% of them present only once. The sequenced sample was PBMCs, obtained before ibrutinib treatment. These TCRs come from a human donor with chronic lymphocytic leukemia. The conserved cysteine and the conserved F or W are not part of the CDR3 here.

V gene,CDR3 protein
TRBV5-1,ASSLDVGNYGYT
TRBV18,ASSTLGQGKLGVTEAF
TRBV30,AWSRQGTYGYT
TRBV7-3,ASSLQGDSYNEQF
TRBV19,ASSPFDRGRGSYEQY
TRBV19,ASSTTGGQLLNEQY
TRBV2,ASRYETGHTEAF
TRBV9,ASSVGGPPYEQY
TRBV27,ASSPVGTDPSGNTIY
TRBV5-1,ASSFTGDRDTQY
TRBV10-3,AISESYIIRGARSYNEQF
TRBV19,ASKGRRENTEAF
TRBV9,ASSVAAANSGNTIY
TRBV6-5,ASSYGIGEASYEQY
TRBV6-1,ASSDEGLSNQPQH
TRBV6-6,ASSHDRGRGNYEQY
TRBV15,ATSRGGVGPQH
TRBV11-2,ASTVWGMGEQY
TRBV27,ASSLQFPTYEQY
TRBV19,ASNRALGAGNTEAF
TRBV18,ASSPLTGVNQPQH
TRBV16,ASSQSRQEYGYT
TRBV6-6,ASSSGLALVSYEQY
TRBV6-4,ASSDLFVAQRTSYT
TRBV6-5,AVVDRANTEAF
TRBV6-1,ASSSTYSAYTEAF
TRBV28,ASSLRRVKTNYGYT
TRBV7-6,ASSGTQYTGELF
TRBV11-2,ASSRIPRNTEAF
TRBV5-6,ASSLWQVSNQPQH
TRBV2,ASWDGGHGELF
TRBV28,ASRYTPGTAPRNQPQH
TRBV5-1,ASTLQANQPQH
TRBV7-9,ASSLVAGTSHKLF
TRBV4-2,ASSQDLSVKEKLF
TRBV6-6,ASSSDHSDTQY
TRBV14,ASSQRHQALSTDTQY
TRBV10-3,AITQGRQFGYT
TRBV2,ASSEGWNEQY
TRBV7-6,ASSLSVGGGNEQY
TRBV29-1,SVGTVSGNTIY
TRBV7-8,ASSLEPSHNQPQH
TRBV25-1,ASSDGRSYNEQF